Described below is a single T cell receptor beta chain sequence and its context. Its antigen is undetermined. TCRdb keeps only in-frame clones here, not all; method: immunoSEQ multiplex PCR. The sample has about 97,000 clones; 85% to 95% are singletons. V lost 7 bases and J lost 0; bases outside the gene matches: 6. CDR3 length equals 15 residues. In germline, CDR1 is MDHEN, CDR2 SYDVKM. This entry comes from a study of graft-versus-host responses after intestinal transplantation. Whole-study context: Each recipient received anti-thymocyte globulin induction, then tacrolimus and steroids for 2 to 3 years. General study points: Allograft clonal ratios (graft-versus-host to host-versus-graft) were high in patients who had graft-donor T cell macrochimerism. Declining HvG levels early post-transplant were linked to peak circulating GvH clone levels. The authors found GvH clones in recipient marrow, some appearing first in ileum or blood.

The origin of this receptor is a human donor who was the organ donor for an intestinal transplant. This material consisted of unstimulated CD8+ T cells sorted from spleen or lymph node cells, taken before transplant. The chain carries TRBV28 and TRBJ2-1; 7 nucleotides line up with TRBD2. The DNA of the CDR3 is TGTGCCAGCAACCTAGCGGCCAGCTCCTACAATGAGCAGTTCTTC. This sequence encodes CASNLAASSYNEQFF.